This T cell receptor beta chain was captured in a study of identical twins. Broader study findings: When twins shared out-of-frame alpha sequences, those sequences had excess low generation probability. Invariant MAIT and iNKT cells may have partly biased zero-insertion analyses.

Only a few counts were recorded for this clonotype. Its target is unknown. The V end was cut by 4 bases, the J end by 2 bases, with 9 bases between. This CDR3 contains 14 residues. Germline V gene data show CDR1 as SNHLY and CDR2 as FYNNEI. cDNA molecules carried unique molecular identifiers, and template switching added a universal primer site. TCRdb passed the 5' RACE reads through MiXCR, listing each CDR3 protein once. The profile shows 500,000 to 550,000 distinct CDR3 sequences, about 20% of them singletons. Separately, the same data were catalogued under a study of yellow fever vaccine responses in identical twins. Turning to that study: Convergence reportedly seemed to mark part of the twins' vaccine T cell response, with personalization marking the rest.

The source of this sequence is a woman younger than 35 in good health. Sequencing input: CD4+ T cells sorted from blood. The genes are TRBV2 and TRBJ1-5; possible D gene TRBD1, 5 bases. The CDR3 nucleotides read TGTGCCAGCAGTGTGGTAGGGGGCAATCAGCCCCAGCATTTT. This encodes CASSVVGGNQPQHF.